Below are 25 T cell receptor beta chains sequenced from a single sample in a study of shared clonotypes between healthy human individuals. Using immunoSEQ multiplex PCR, the repertoire was profiled, and TCRdb retains in-frame clones only, with some absent. The repertoire consists of about 490,000 clones, with approximately 79% occurring once and the leading ten covering approximately 12%. The sequencing input was PBMCs. The receptors here all came from a woman between 40 and 55 years old in good health. Some clones in this sample may be carry-over from other donors' samples.

The genes are TRBV27 and TRBJ2-1, with TRBD1 matching 7 bases. The ends lost 3 bases at V and 6 bases at J; junction bases unmatched: 11. CDR3 length: 16 residues. Per the germline V gene, CDR1 is MNHEY and CDR2 is SMNVEV (reference sequence). The CDR3 reads CASSFRGTASPNEQFF. CDR3 DNA: TGTGCCAGCAGTTTTAGAGGGACAGCCTCTCCCAATGAGCAGTTCTTC.

There are many counts of this clone. This chain connects TRBV4-2 to TRBJ2-4; 13 positions match TRBD2. CDR1 and CDR2 from the germline V gene are LGHNA and YNFKEQ. The V segment lost 4 bases and the J segment 0 bases; nucleotides outside the gene matches: 6. CDR3 size: 18 residues. The CDR3 protein is CASSPWTSGSSAKNIQYF. Written as DNA, the CDR3 is TGTGCCAGCAGCCCCTGGACTAGCGGGAGTTCAGCCAAAAACATTCAGTACTTC.

To note about this clone: Without the conserved terminal phenylalanine or tryptophan, this CDR3 likely stems from a read error. The chain has TRBV29-1 and TRBJ2-7; 7 nucleotides align to TRBD1. The CDR3 loop spans 13 amino acids. Germline CDR1 SQVTM, CDR2 ANQGSEA. The V gene end was trimmed by 5 bases and the J gene end by 0 bases; junction bases not matched to a gene: 4. The CDR3 protein is CSVRRTGSYEQYL. The DNA for the CDR3 is TGCAGCGTTCGGCGGACAGGCTCCTACGAGCAGTACCTC.

This clone was counted ten times or more. The rearrangement joins TRBV28 to TRBJ1-5; D gene uncertain. The V gene's germline CDR1 is MDHEN and CDR2 SYDVKM. V lost 1 base and J 6 bases, leaving 10 bases between the germline ends. CDR3 length equals 14 residues. The CDR3 coding sequence is TGTGCCAGCAGTTTATCCCTATCAAGTCAGCCCCAGCATTTT. This encodes CASSLSLSSQPQHF.

The chain has TRBV28 and TRBJ2-7; the match to TRBD1 covers 8 bases. CDR3 length: 16 amino acids. Looked up from germline, CDR1 is MDHEN and CDR2 is SYDVKM. After removal of 1 base from V and 2 bases from J, the junction contained 7 bases not matched to a gene. Here the CDR3 reads CASSLYFGTGPYEQYF. The DNA of the CDR3 is TGTGCCAGCAGTTTATATTTCGGGACAGGTCCCTACGAGCAGTACTTC.

The chain couples TRBV2 to TRBJ1-1, with a tentative D call TRBD1 (5 bases). CDR3 length: 13 amino acids. The germline V gene has CDR1 SNHLY and CDR2 FYNNEI. V was cut by 7 bases and J by 2 bases, with 11 bases left in between. The CDR3 sequence is CASNSQGNTEAFF. The CDR3 coding sequence is TGTGCCAGCAACAGCCAGGGCAACACTGAAGCTTTCTTT.

This chain uses TRBV29-1 with TRBJ2-5; 8 bases align to TRBD1. Trimming took 3 bases from V and 5 from J; bases not matched to a gene: 5. CDR1 and CDR2 from the germline V gene are SQVTM and ANQGSEA. The CDR3 has 13 residues. In nucleotides, the CDR3 is TGCAGCGTTGATGGACAGGGCGGGGAGACCCAGTACTTC. Protein product: CSVDGQGGETQYF. The full variable domain, in which reference TRBV29-1 and TRBJ2-5 provide the parts outside the CDR3, is SAVISQKPSRDICQRGTSLTIQCQVDSQVTMMFWYRQQPGQSLTLIATANQGSEATYESGFVIDKFPISRPNLTFSTLTVSNMSPEDSSIYLCSVDGQGGETQYFGPGTRLLVL.

The rearrangement uses TRBV6-6 and TRBJ1-2, with unresolved D. CDR1 MNHNY and CDR2 SVGAGI come from the germline V gene (reference sequence). V lost 2 bases, J lost 7 bases, and 11 bases lay in between. This CDR3 is 13 amino acids long. The CDR3 nucleotides are TGTGCCAGCAGTTACGTGCAGTACAGTGGCTACACCTTC. Translated: CASSYVQYSGYTF.

V and J are TRBV28 and TRBJ1-5; a weak D match, TRBD1 (5 bases). V lost 8 bases, J lost 11 bases, and 13 bases lay in between. Germline loops: CDR1 MDHEN, CDR2 SYDVKM. The CDR3 contains 11 residues. The CDR3 coding sequence is TGTGCCAGCCGGGGGGGAGGGGCCCAGCATTTT. Residues: CASRGGGAQHF.

This clone was detected once. J is TRBJ2-1 and V is TRBV19; D possibly uses TRBD1 or TRBD2 (7 bases each). CDR3 length: 15 residues. V lost 7 bases to trimming and J lost 8 bases, with 21 bases between them. Germline CDR1 LNHDA, CDR2 SQIVND (reference sequence). The CDR3 sequence: CASKWDGRGGDEQFF. The CDR3 DNA reads as TGTGCCAGTAAATGGGACGGCAGGGGGGGCGATGAGCAGTTCTTC.

The chain combines TRBV6-1 with TRBJ2-7, with D unresolved. There are 17 residues in the CDR3. Looked up from germline, CDR1 is MNHNS and CDR2 is SASEGT. V was cut by 0 bases and J by 4 bases, with 19 bases left in between. CDR3 residues: CASSEAYLRWADYEQYF. CDR3 DNA: TGTGCCAGCAGTGAAGCGTATTTGCGGTGGGCCGATTACGAGCAGTACTTC.

CDR3 nucleotide sequence: TGTGCCAGCAGCGTGAAGGGCCAGGGACAGGGTCGGACCGGGGAGCTGTTTTTT. Protein: CASSVKGQGQGRTGELFF. The gene calls are TRBV5-4 and TRBJ2-2, with 9 bases identical to TRBD1. This CDR3 has 18 residues. Germline loops: CDR1 SGHNT, CDR2 YYREEE (reference sequence). The junction had 15 bases not matched to a gene; V was cut back by 4 bases and J by 5 bases.

The rearrangement uses TRBV5-1 and TRBJ1-1; the D gene is possibly TRBD1 (5 bases). Trimming removed 0 bases from V and 1 base from J, with 13 bases in between. This CDR3 spans 16 amino acids. CDR1 is SGHRS, CDR2 YFSETQ, per germline. The CDR3 DNA is TGCGCCAGCAGCTTGGCTTTCGGGGGAGAGAACACTGAAGCTTTCTTT. Its translation: CASSLAFGGENTEAFF.

The chain couples TRBV11-2 to TRBJ2-5; 8 nucleotides line up with TRBD2. V lost 1 base and J lost 7; bases outside the gene matches: 8. Germline CDR1 and CDR2: SGHAT and FQNNGV. CDR3 length equals 15 residues. The CDR3 bases are TGTGCCAGCAGCTTAGGCGGGGGGCGTATCGGGACCCAGTACTTC. Amino acids: CASSLGGGRIGTQYF.

As concerns this clone: The sample contains more than one DNA sequence encoding this CDR3. The genes are TRBV6-5 and TRBJ2-1; the match to TRBD2 covers 11 bases. Germline assignment: CDR1 MNHEY and CDR2 SVGAGI. J was trimmed by 4 bases and V by 3 bases; bases with no gene match: 2. This CDR3 has 15 residues. The CDR3, as DNA: TGTGCCAGCAGTTATGGGACTAGCGGATACAATGAGCAGTTCTTC. Protein sequence: CASSYGTSGYNEQFF.

This chain connects TRBV15 to TRBJ2-7, with 9 bases fitting TRBD2. Germline loops: CDR1 LNHNV, CDR2 YYDKDF (reference sequence). Germline trimming cut 0 bases from V and 2 bases from J; bases unmatched to any gene: 5. CDR3 length: 16 residues. The DNA for the CDR3 is TGTGCCACCAGCAGAGATCTTGGCGGGAGGGCCTACGAGCAGTACTTC. Encoded protein: CATSRDLGGRAYEQYF.

The rearrangement joins TRBV9 to TRBJ2-2, with D possibly being TRBD2 (6 bases). The length of the CDR3 is 15 residues. The V gene's germline CDR1 is SGDLS and CDR2 YYNGEE. Trimming shortened V by 0 bases and J by 6 bases, and 12 bases separated the two germline ends. The CDR3 DNA sequence: TGTGCCAGCAGCGTAGACGGGAGCGGCCCCGGGGAGCTGTTTTTT. This codes for CASSVDGSGPGELFF. The variable domain in full, with the rest retrieved from reference TRBV9 and TRBJ2-2, is DSGVTQTPKHLITATGQRVTLRCSPRSGDLSVYWYQQSLDQGLQFLIQYYNGEERAKGNILERFSAQQFPDLHSELNLSSLELGDSALYFCASSVDGSGPGELFFGEGSRLTVL.

The chain joins TRBV11-2 to TRBJ1-2; D gene unclear. Looked up from germline, CDR1 is SGHAT and CDR2 is FQNNGV. The germline V and J ends were trimmed by 1 base and 2 bases, with 8 bases remaining between them. This CDR3 has 14 residues. The CDR3 nucleotides are TGTGCCAGCAGCTTAGGGGCAGTCAACTATGGCTACACCTTC. This sequence encodes CASSLGAVNYGYTF.

V and J are TRBV30 and TRBJ2-1; D uncertain. This CDR3 is built from 11 residues. Deletions cut 0 bases from V and 9 bases from J, with 6 bases between. Germline V CDR1 and CDR2: GTSNPN, SVGIG (reference sequence). This CDR3 is CAWSVLFEQFF. In nucleotides, the CDR3 is TGTGCCTGGAGTGTACTCTTTGAGCAGTTCTTC.

The CDR3 DNA follows: TGCGCCAGCAGCTTGGGGGACAGGGTGGAGACCCAGTACTTC. It codes for CASSLGDRVETQYF. The chain carries TRBV5-1 and TRBJ2-5; 9 positions agree with TRBD1. The CDR3 has 14 amino acids. Trimming at V came to 0 bases and at J to 5 bases, leaving 2 bases not matched to a gene. The germline gives CDR1 SGHRS, CDR2 YFSETQ.

This sequence joins TRBV7-2 and TRBJ2-7; the D gene could be TRBD1 or TRBD2 (5 bases each). The CDR3 covers 15 residues. The V and J ends lost 1 base and 0 bases respectively, with 10 bases between them. Germline V gene lookup returns CDR1 SGHTA and CDR2 FQGNSA. CDR3 residues: CASSLGWGPSYEQYF. The DNA for the CDR3 is TGTGCCAGCAGCTTAGGTTGGGGACCCTCCTACGAGCAGTACTTC.

In this sample, this clone turned up a few times. A junction end diverges from the germline sequence, so it may reflect a read error. The chain recombines TRBV7-7 with TRBJ2-2; D possibly matches TRBD1 or TRBD2 (5 bases each). Germline assignment: CDR1 SSHAT and CDR2 FNYEAQ (reference sequence). This CDR3 has 16 residues. CDR3 protein: CASSLASGAGTGELFF. The CDR3, as DNA: TGTGCTAGCAGCTTAGCGTCCGGGGCCGGCACCGGGGAGCTGTTTTTT.

This CDR3 reads CASSPTSVRGYEQYF. In DNA form, the CDR3 reads TGTGCCAGCTCACCAACTAGCGTGAGGGGCTACGAGCAGTACTTC. This chain links TRBV18 with TRBJ2-7; 7 nucleotides agree with TRBD2. The CDR3 consists of 15 residues. CDR1 is KGHSH and CDR2 is LQKENI in the germline V gene. Trimming cost V 2 bases and J 3 bases; bases outside gene matches: 7. Combining the CDR3 with reference TRBV18 and TRBJ2-7 gives the whole variable domain NAGVMQNPRHLVRRRGQEARLRCSPMKGHSHVYWYRQLPEEGLKFMVYLQKENIIDESGMPKERFSAEFPKEGPSILRIQQVVRGDSAAYFCASSPTSVRGYEQYFGPGTRLTVT.

The chain combines TRBV9 with TRBJ2-7, with TRBD1 matching 8 bases. The junction had 10 bases not matched to a gene; V was cut back by 3 bases and J by 5 bases. The CDR3 runs to 15 residues. Germline loops: CDR1 SGDLS, CDR2 YYNGEE. CDR3 DNA: TGTGCCAGCAGCGCAGACAGGGGTCTGGGTAACGAGCAGTACTTC. Amino acids: CASSADRGLGNEQYF.

The chain recombines TRBV2 with TRBJ1-5; D remains ambiguous. Germline V gives CDR1 SNHLY, CDR2 FYNNEI. The CDR3 is made up of 13 amino acids. V lost 6 bases, J lost 5 bases, and 11 bases lay in between. The CDR3 loop is CASRRQVDQPQHF. CDR3 nucleotide sequence: TGTGCCAGCAGACGTCAGGTCGATCAGCCCCAGCATTTT. Filled out from reference TRBV2 and TRBJ1-5, the complete variable domain reads EPEVTQTPSHQVTQMGQEVILRCVPISNHLYFYWYRQILGQKVEFLVSFYNNEISEKSEIFDDQFSVERPDGSNFTLKIRSTKLEDSAMYFCASRRQVDQPQHFGDGTRLSIL.